The clone carrying this T cell receptor beta chain came up once. The sample originates from a study of blood T cell repertoires in COVID-19. Study overall: The origin of the acute and convalescent COVID-19 samples was the United States, Italy and Spain. T cells, B-cell-depleted T cells, or PBMCs supplied cDNA or gDNA.

V was shortened by 4 bases and J by 0 bases, with 10 bases between the two germline ends. The CDR3 is made up of 14 amino acids. The V gene's germline CDR1 is ENHRY and CDR2 SYGVKD. As originally analysed: Counts of nucleated cells, estimated from reference gene primer amplification, were obtained. The repertoire was sequenced with immunoSEQ multiplex PCR; TCRdb's copy has only in-frame clones and lacks some. The DNA gave D and trimming, while V, J and clone size come from that table. The repertoire holds about 44,000 clones, about four fifths seen once, with over 4% in the top ten. The clonotype was recovered from a woman between 70 and 85 years old with acute or convalescent COVID-19. The sequenced sample was peripheral blood. The V and J genes are TRBV10-3 and TRBJ2-7, with D maybe TRBD1 (6 bases). The CDR3 sequence is CAISGQASSYEQYF. The CDR3 DNA sequence: TGTGCCATCAGTGGACAGGCGAGCTCCTACGAGCAGTACTTC.